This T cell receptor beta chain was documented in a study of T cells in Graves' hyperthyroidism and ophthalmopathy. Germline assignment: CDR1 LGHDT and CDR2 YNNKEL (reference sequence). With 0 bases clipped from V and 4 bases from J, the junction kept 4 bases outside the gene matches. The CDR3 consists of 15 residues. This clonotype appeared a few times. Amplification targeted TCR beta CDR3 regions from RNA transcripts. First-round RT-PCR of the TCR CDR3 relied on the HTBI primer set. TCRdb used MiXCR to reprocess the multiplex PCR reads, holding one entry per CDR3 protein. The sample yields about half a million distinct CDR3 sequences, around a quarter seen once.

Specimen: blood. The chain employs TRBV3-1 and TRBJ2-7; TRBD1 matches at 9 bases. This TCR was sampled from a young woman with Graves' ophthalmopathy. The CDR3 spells CASSQDRTGDYEQYF. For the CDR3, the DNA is TGTGCCAGCAGCCAAGACAGGACAGGGGATTACGAGCAGTACTTC.